The 7 T cell receptor beta chains given below trace back to one sample, sequenced in a study of control samples from healthy donors and cancer patients. Sequencing used immunoSEQ multiplex PCR; TCRdb keeps in-frame clones, though not all of them. The sample holds 150,000 to 200,000 clones, roughly 91% seen once. Material for sequencing was blood. These receptors were obtained from a woman younger than 45 in good health.

The chain employs TRBV15 and TRBJ2-6, with D hard to call. V dropped 0 bases and J dropped 1 base, with 7 bases sitting between them. CDR1 and CDR2 from the germline V gene are LNHNV and YYDKDF (reference sequence). CDR3 length: 16 residues. The CDR3 loop is CATSRDQGSGANVLTF. DNA of the CDR3: TGTGCCACCAGCAGAGATCAAGGGTCTGGGGCCAACGTCCTGACTTTC.

The chain couples TRBV5-1 to TRBJ2-7, with 10 nucleotides matching TRBD2. This CDR3 contains 14 residues. J lost 4 bases, V lost 3 bases, and 4 bases had no gene match. The germline V gene encodes CDR1 SGHRS and CDR2 YFSETQ. DNA of the CDR3: TGCGCCAGCAGCTCATTAGCGGGAGGTTACGAGCAGTACTTC. This gives the protein CASSSLAGGYEQYF.

CDR3 in amino acids: CASSDWGRSYNSPLHF. The CDR3 DNA is TGTGCCAGCAGTGACTGGGGCCGCTCCTATAATTCACCCCTCCACTTT. This chain uses TRBV2 with TRBJ1-6; a weak D match, TRBD1 (5 bases). V gave up 3 bases and J gave up 0 bases, with 9 bases separating them. CDR3 length: 16 residues. Looked up from germline, CDR1 is SNHLY and CDR2 is FYNNEI. Looking up the rest from reference TRBV2 and TRBJ1-6 gives the full variable domain: EPEVTQTPSHQVTQMGQEVILRCVPISNHLYFYWYRQILGQKVEFLVSFYNNEISEKSEIFDDQFSVERPDGSNFTLKIRSTKLEDSAMYFCASSDWGRSYNSPLHFGNGTRLTVT.

The chain couples TRBV3-1 (or the pseudogene TRBV3-2) to TRBJ1-2, with D possibly matching TRBD1 (6 bases). Looked up from germline, CDR1 is LGHDT and CDR2 is YNNKEL (reference sequence). Trimming shortened V by 4 bases and J by 3 bases, and 6 bases separated the two germline ends. The CDR3 extends over 12 amino acids. The CDR3 region is CASSPGDYGYTF. In nucleotides, the CDR3 is TGTGCCAGCAGCCCAGGGGACTATGGCTACACCTTC.

CDR3 sequence reads: CASSGNTGELFF. CDR3 nucleotides: TGCGCCAGCAGCGGGAACACCGGGGAGCTGTTTTTT. This chain connects TRBV4-1 to TRBJ2-2; D gene uncertain. CDR3 length: 12 residues. The V end was cut by 5 bases, the J end by 1 base, with 2 bases between. CDR1 MGHRA and CDR2 YSYEKL come from the germline V gene.

The rearrangement links TRBV5-1 to TRBJ2-1, with D possibly being TRBD1 (5 bases). Trimming shortened V by 7 bases and J by 0 bases, and 11 bases separated the two germline ends. The CDR3 is 14 amino acids. Germline V CDR1 and CDR2: SGHRS, YFSETQ. The CDR3 reads CASRTGSSYNEQFF. The CDR3, as DNA: TGCGCCAGCCGAACAGGTAGCTCCTACAATGAGCAGTTCTTC.

The chain joins TRBV3-1 (or the pseudogene TRBV3-2) to TRBJ2-1; 11 bases line up with TRBD2. CDR1 is LGHDT and CDR2 is YNNKEL in the germline V gene (reference sequence). The CDR3 spans 17 residues. J lost 4 bases, V lost 0 bases, and 5 bases had no gene match. CDR3 in DNA: TGTGCCAGCAGCCAAGATCGACGACTAGCGGGGTACAATGAGCAGTTCTTC. Translation gives CASSQDRRLAGYNEQFF.